This TCR beta chain was sequenced during a study of shared clonotypes between healthy human individuals. Only in-frame clones appear in the TCRdb table, and some are missing; sequencing was by immunoSEQ multiplex PCR. The sample holds around 1.5 million clones, roughly 98% seen once. This TCR derives from a man aged 25-45 years in good health. Sequencing input: naive CD4+ T cells sorted from blood. Subset here: CD45RA+ positively selected.

This CDR3 reads CASSLLDRESYNEQFF. CDR3 nucleotide sequence: TGTGCCAGCAGCCTACTGGACAGGGAGAGCTACAATGAGCAGTTCTTC. V usage is TRBV5-6 and J usage is TRBJ2-1; 8 nucleotides agree with TRBD1. The CDR3 sequence is 16 residues long. The germline V gene encodes CDR1 SGHDT and CDR2 YYEEEE. The V and J ends lost 4 bases and 3 bases, in that order; junction bases with no gene match: 9.